Below, 25 T cell receptor beta chains from the same sample are listed, as sequenced in a study of blood T cell repertoires in COVID-19. Clones were sequenced by immunoSEQ multiplex PCR, and TCRdb holds only the in-frame ones, with some missing. The table lists about 23,000 clones, under 95% of them singletons. The sample comprised peripheral blood. These receptors came from a woman aged 50 to 65 with active COVID-19.

The chain has TRBV28 and TRBJ1-5; D may be TRBD1 (6 bases). V was cut by 5 bases and J by 5 bases, with 19 bases left in between. This CDR3 has 16 residues. Germline assignment: CDR1 MDHEN and CDR2 SYDVKM. The CDR3 sequence is CASSPPIRGLYQPQHF. The CDR3 DNA sequence: TGTGCCAGCAGTCCTCCCATCAGGGGCTTATATCAGCCCCAGCATTTT. The full variable domain, in which reference TRBV28 and TRBJ1-5 provide the parts outside the CDR3, is DVKVTQSSRYLVKRTGEKVFLECVQDMDHENMFWYRQDPGLGLRLIYFSYDVKMKEKGDIPEGYSVSREKKERFSLILESASTNQTSMYLCASSPPIRGLYQPQHFGDGTRLSIL.

V is TRBV11-2 and J is TRBJ1-2; TRBD1 matches 8 bases. The CDR3 sequence is 15 residues long. CDR1 and CDR2 (germline): SGHAT, FQNNGV. V gave up 5 bases and J gave up 7 bases; unmatched junction bases: 12. CDR3 sequence (DNA): TGTGCCAGCAGCCTTGAGGGGACAGGTCGGACTGGCTACACCTTC. Protein sequence: CASSLEGTGRTGYTF. The whole variable domain, filled in from reference TRBV11-2 and TRBJ1-2, reads EAGVAQSPRYKIIEKRQSVAFWCNPISGHATLYWYQQILGQGPKLLIQFQNNGVVDDSQLPKDRFSAERLKGVDSTLKIQPAKLEDSAVYLCASSLEGTGRTGYTFGSGTRLTVV.

This clone was counted once. The rearrangement joins TRBV21-1 to TRBJ2-3; TRBD1 is the table's D call and was not checked against the DNA. TRBV21-1 is termed a pseudogene. The CDR3 length is 17 residues. The CDR3 DNA sequence: TGTGCCAGCAGCAAAGAGGGGACAGGGGATGGCACAGATACGCAGTATTTT. It translates to CASSKEGTGDGTDTQYF.

The genes are TRBV7-9 and TRBJ2-6; D might be TRBD2 (5 bases). CDR3 length: 16 amino acids. Trimming took off 4 bases at V and 0 bases at J, with 10 bases between the two ends. From germline, CDR1 is SEHNR and CDR2 FQNEAQ (reference sequence). Here the CDR3 reads CASSWSGSSGANVLTF. CDR3 in DNA: TGTGCCAGCAGCTGGTCGGGGAGCTCTGGGGCCAACGTCCTGACTTTC.

A single count supports this clone. This chain connects TRBV5-1 to TRBJ2-2; 8 nucleotides align to TRBD2. The CDR3 has 15 residues. Unmatched junction bases numbered 4, after V lost 0 bases and J lost 6 bases. Germline V gene data show CDR1 as SGHRS and CDR2 as YFSETQ. The CDR3 sequence is CASSLVGLAAGELFF. The DNA for the CDR3 is TGCGCCAGCAGCTTGGTTGGACTAGCCGCCGGGGAGCTGTTTTTT.

The chain is built from TRBV11-2 and TRBJ1-1; D is uncertain. The V end was cut by 1 base, the J end by 1 base, with 4 bases between. The V gene's germline CDR1 is SGHAT and CDR2 FQNNGV. The CDR3 spans 13 residues. The CDR3 loop reads CASSLGQNTEAFF. Written as DNA, the CDR3 is TGTGCCAGCAGCTTAGGGCAGAACACTGAAGCTTTCTTT.

The J gene is TRBJ2-7, the V gene TRBV29-1; weak D call: TRBD2 (7 bases). V lost 6 bases and J lost 6, with 18 bases in between. This CDR3 is built from 13 residues. The V gene's germline CDR1 is SQVTM and CDR2 ANQGSEA. DNA of the CDR3: TGCAGCGTCTCGACTGGCGGGGGCGGCGAGCAGTACGTC. This gives the protein CSVSTGGGGEQYV.

This chain links TRBV4-1 with TRBJ2-2; TRBD2 agrees at 7 bases. Germline V gene lookup returns CDR1 MGHRA and CDR2 YSYEKL. The CDR3 length is 15 residues. V was pared by 0 bases and J by 7 bases, with 5 bases of the junction left unmatched. The CDR3 is CASSQDKGLYGELFF. Written as DNA, the CDR3 is TGCGCCAGCAGCCAAGATAAGGGACTATACGGGGAGCTGTTTTTT.

CDR3 loop: CASSWRSTEAFF. CDR3 DNA: TGTGCCAGCAGTTGGAGGAGCACTGAAGCTTTCTTT. The V gene is TRBV28, the J gene TRBJ1-1; D is unclear. Germline CDR1 reads MDHEN; CDR2 reads SYDVKM. The V end lost 4 bases, the J end lost 4 bases, and 7 bases lay between the germline ends. The CDR3 runs 12 residues.

The chain is built from TRBV5-1 and TRBJ1-4, with 8 bases that match TRBD1. Germline V gene data show CDR1 as SGHRS and CDR2 as YFSETQ. The CDR3 has 16 residues. The V and J ends lost 4 bases and 3 bases, in that order; junction bases with no gene match: 8. For the CDR3, the DNA is TGCGCCAGCAGCCTGACAGGGGCCGTCGCTAATGAAAAACTGTTTTTT. Protein: CASSLTGAVANEKLFF.

J is TRBJ2-2 and V is TRBV20-1; 10 positions match TRBD2. This CDR3 region has 17 residues. V dropped 3 bases and J dropped 1; count of bases not matched to a gene: 8. Germline CDR1 reads DFQATT; CDR2 reads SNEGSKA (reference sequence). In DNA form, the CDR3 reads TGCAGTGCTAGTGCTATTCTAGCGGGAGTGAACACCGGGGAGCTGTTTTTT. It codes for CSASAILAGVNTGELFF.

The rearrangement joins TRBV11-3 to TRBJ2-3; TRBD1 is a possible D gene (6 bases). V shed 5 bases and J shed 3 bases, with 9 bases lying between them. CDR1 SGHNT and CDR2 YENEEA come from the germline V gene. CDR3 size: 13 residues. The CDR3 here is CASSPDRTDTQYF. The CDR3 region has the DNA TGTGCCAGCAGCCCGGACAGAACAGATACGCAGTATTTT.

V and J are TRBV3-1 (or the pseudogene TRBV3-2) and TRBJ2-3, with D perhaps TRBD2 (6 bases). The V and J ends lost 0 bases and 0 bases respectively, with 10 bases between them. Germline V gene data show CDR1 as LGHDT and CDR2 as YNNKEL (reference sequence). CDR3 length: 16 residues. This CDR3 is CASSQDGGASTDTQYF. The CDR3 DNA is TGTGCCAGCAGCCAAGACGGAGGGGCGAGCACAGATACGCAGTATTTT.

V is TRBV4-2 and J is TRBJ1-3, with TRBD1 as a possible D gene (5 bases). Trimming stripped 0 bases from V and 4 bases from J, with 10 bases between. Germline V gene sequence: CDR1 LGHNA, CDR2 YNFKEQ. The CDR3 loop spans 15 amino acids. As DNA, the CDR3 is TGTGCCAGCAGCCAAGACAGGGTATCCGGAAACACCATATATTTT. Protein product: CASSQDRVSGNTIYF.

This clone appeared a single time. V gene TRBV27 combines with J gene TRBJ1-6; maybe TRBD1 (6 bases). Per germline, CDR1 MNHEY and CDR2 SMNVEV (reference sequence). The CDR3 consists of 15 residues. Trimming cost V 6 bases and J 0 bases, with 9 bases left between them. The CDR3 region has the DNA TGTGCCAGCAGCCGGACAGTCTCCTATAATTCACCCCTCCACTTT. It translates to CASSRTVSYNSPLHF.

The chain employs TRBV6-1 and TRBJ1-1, with a possible D match to TRBD1 (6 bases). The CDR3 consists of 14 residues. Trimming pared 1 base from V and 1 base from J, leaving 7 bases between. Germline CDR1 is MNHNS and CDR2 is SASEGT. In nucleotides, the CDR3 is TGTGCCAGCAGTGAAGGGACAGAGAACACTGAAGCTTTCTTT. Protein sequence: CASSEGTENTEAFF.

This chain uses TRBV4-2 with TRBJ1-3; D remains unclear. This CDR3 comprises 13 residues. V lost 2 bases to trimming and J lost 1 base, with 3 bases between them. In germline, CDR1 is LGHNA, CDR2 YNFKEQ. This CDR3 is CASSQRSGNTIYF. CDR3 coding DNA: TGTGCCAGCAGCCAACGGTCTGGAAACACCATATATTTT.

V and J are TRBV28 and TRBJ2-5, with 10 bases identical to TRBD1. CDR3 length: 18 residues. J was trimmed by 5 bases and V by 4 bases; bases with no gene match: 16. Germline V lookup: CDR1 MDHEN, CDR2 SYDVKM. The CDR3 reads CASSSPLPTGGGRETQYF. The CDR3 DNA reads as TGTGCCAGCAGTTCTCCCTTGCCGACAGGGGGCGGGAGGGAGACCCAGTACTTC.

The V gene is TRBV6-4, the J gene TRBJ1-6, with 7 bases lining up with TRBD1. Germline loops: CDR1 MRHNA, CDR2 SNTAGT. Trimming cost V 5 bases and J 7 bases; bases outside gene matches: 2. CDR3 length: 13 amino acids. The CDR3 loop is CASSRDSNSPLHF. The CDR3 bases are TGTGCCAGCAGTAGGGACAGCAATTCACCCCTCCACTTT.

This clone has a handful of counts. J is TRBJ2-7 and V is TRBV18, with 8 bases identical to TRBD1. Looked up from germline, CDR1 is KGHSH and CDR2 is LQKENI. Losses at the gene ends were 3 bases for V and 3 bases for J; bases not matched to a gene: 16. The CDR3 is 18 amino acids. DNA of the CDR3: TGTGCCAGCTCACCTCCCTCAAAGATAGGACAGGGTCGCTACGAGCAGTACGTC. Its translation is CASSPPSKIGQGRYEQYV.

The genes are TRBV9 and TRBJ2-2, with 7 bases identical to TRBD1. There are 14 residues in the CDR3. Looked up from germline, CDR1 is SGDLS and CDR2 is YYNGEE. V shed 3 bases and J 5 bases; nucleotides not matched to a gene: 4. The CDR3 reads CASSARTGTGELFF. The CDR3 DNA sequence: TGTGCCAGCAGCGCACGGACAGGTACCGGGGAGCTGTTTTTT.

The V gene is TRBV5-1, the J gene TRBJ1-4; TRBD1 matches at 7 bases. After removal of 0 bases from V and 5 bases from J, the junction contained 4 bases not matched to a gene. The CDR3 spans 15 residues. From germline, CDR1 is SGHRS and CDR2 YFSETQ. CDR3 coding DNA: TGCGCCAGCAGCTTGGCCGGGACAGACAATGAAAAACTGTTTTTT. Its translation: CASSLAGTDNEKLFF.

This rearrangement joins TRBV9 to TRBJ2-7; TRBD2 is a possible D gene (6 bases). Germline V lookup: CDR1 SGDLS, CDR2 YYNGEE. The CDR3 is 15 residues long. V was pared by 3 bases and J by 3 bases, with 16 bases between. CDR3 in DNA: TGTGCCAGCAGCGCAACTAGCTCGACGGGCTACGAGCAGTACTTC. Translating gives CASSATSSTGYEQYF.

The rearrangement uses TRBV9 and TRBJ2-3, with 8 bases lining up with TRBD1. Germline V gene lookup returns CDR1 SGDLS and CDR2 YYNGEE. The V and J ends lost 6 bases and 2 bases, in that order; junction bases with no gene match: 5. CDR3 size: 14 residues. The DNA of the CDR3 is TGTGCCAGCATGGCGGGACAGGTCACAGATACGCAGTATTTT. Residues: CASMAGQVTDTQYF.

CDR3 amino acids: CASSQGGLETQYF. CDR3 coding DNA: TGTGCCAGCAGCCAAGGGGGGCTGGAGACCCAGTACTTC. The chain carries TRBV3-1 (or the pseudogene TRBV3-2) and TRBJ2-5; TRBD1 is a possible D gene (6 bases). The V gene's germline CDR1 is LGHDT and CDR2 YNNKEL (reference sequence). CDR3 length equals 13 residues. V was clipped by 1 base and J by 5 bases, with 8 bases between them.